This T cell receptor (beta chain) stems from a study of T cells in Graves' hyperthyroidism and ophthalmopathy. The sample holds many counts of this clonotype. CDR1 and CDR2 from the germline V gene are SGHAT and FQNNGV. The junction had 8 bases not matched to a gene; V was cut back by 4 bases and J by 8 bases. This CDR3 is built from 14 residues. Template material for amplifying TCR beta CDR3 regions consisted of RNA transcripts. The TCR CDR3 was amplified in a first-round RT-PCR using the HTBI primer set. TCRdb re-derived calls from the multiplex PCR reads in MiXCR, one entry per CDR3 protein. Among some 370,000 distinct CDR3 sequences, over 12% were seen once, and the ten largest hold around 28%.

This clonotype originated in a man over 45 with Graves' ophthalmopathy. The genes are TRBV11-2 and TRBJ2-1, with 7 bases fitting TRBD1. Sequencing was done on a sample of blood. This chain's CDR3 is CASSSFDRVDEQFF. The CDR3 DNA follows: TGTGCCAGCAGCTCATTTGACAGGGTTGATGAGCAGTTCTTC.